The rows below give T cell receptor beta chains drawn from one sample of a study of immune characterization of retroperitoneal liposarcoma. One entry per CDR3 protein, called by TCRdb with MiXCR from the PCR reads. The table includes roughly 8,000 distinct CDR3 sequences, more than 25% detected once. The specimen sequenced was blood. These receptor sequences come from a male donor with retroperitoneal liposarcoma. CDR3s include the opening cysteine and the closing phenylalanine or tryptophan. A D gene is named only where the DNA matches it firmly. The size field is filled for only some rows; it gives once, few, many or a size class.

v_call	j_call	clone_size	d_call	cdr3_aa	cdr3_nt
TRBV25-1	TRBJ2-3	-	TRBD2	CASSELLAGTDTQYF	TGTGCCAGCAGTGAGCTACTAGCGGGCACAGATACGCAGTATTTT
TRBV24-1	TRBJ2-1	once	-	CATSGSGEIWRNEQFF	TGTGCCACCAGCGGGTCGGGAGAAATATGGCGCAATGAGCAGTTCTTC
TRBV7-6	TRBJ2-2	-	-	CASSLAAGGTGELFF	TGTGCCAGCAGCTTAGCCGCAGGCGGGACCGGGGAGCTGTTTTTT
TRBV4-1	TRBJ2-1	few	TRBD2	CASSQDWVAGSYNEQFF	TGCGCCAGCAGCCAAGACTGGGTAGCGGGTTCCTACAATGAGCAGTTCTTC
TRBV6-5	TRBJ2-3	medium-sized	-	CASSYQPTSTDTQYF	TGTGCCAGCAGTTACCAGCCAACTAGCACGGATACGCAGTATTTT
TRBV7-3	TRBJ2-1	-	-	CASSLIQGGGNEQFF	TGTGCCAGCAGCTTAATACAGGGGGGGGGCAATGAGCAGTTCTTC
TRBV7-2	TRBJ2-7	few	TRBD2	CASSWTSGSYEQYF	TGTGCCAGCAGCTGGACTAGCGGCTCCTACGAGCAGTACTTC
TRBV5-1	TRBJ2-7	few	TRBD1	CASSAGTGIYEQYF	TGCGCCAGCAGCGCGGGGACAGGGATCTACGAGCAGTACTTC
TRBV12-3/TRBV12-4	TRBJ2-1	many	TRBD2	CASSYVRGTSGTKSYNEQFF	TGTGCCAGCAGCTACGTCAGGGGGACTAGCGGGACTAAGTCCTACAATGAGCAGTTCTTC
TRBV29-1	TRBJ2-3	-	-	CSVEESGINTDTQYF	TGCAGCGTTGAAGAAAGCGGAATTAACACAGATACGCAGTATTTT
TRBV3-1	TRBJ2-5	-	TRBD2	CASSLTTGGSQETQYF	TGTGCCAGCAGCCTCACAACGGGGGGGAGCCAAGAGACCCAGTACTTC
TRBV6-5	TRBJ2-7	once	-	CASSSLFRDNQSYNEQYF	TGTGCCAGCAGTTCACTCTTTAGGGACAACCAATCCTACAATGAGCAGTACTTC
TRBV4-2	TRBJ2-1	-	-	CASSQGYQPYNEQFF	TGTGCCAGCAGCCAAGGGTATCAGCCCTACAATGAGCAGTTCTTC
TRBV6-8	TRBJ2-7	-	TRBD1	CASSLEGGGSYEQYF	TGTGCCAGCAGTTTGGAAGGGGGCGGGTCCTACGAGCAGTACTTC
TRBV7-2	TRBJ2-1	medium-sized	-	CASSLSGWSETQFF	TGTGCCAGCAGCTTGTCAGGGTGGTCCGAGACCCAGTTCTTC
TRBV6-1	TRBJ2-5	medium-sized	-	CASSEFGLEETQYF	TGTGCCAGCAGTGAATTTGGACTGGAAGAGACCCAGTACTTC
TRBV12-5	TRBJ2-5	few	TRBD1	CASVQGQGGVETQYF	TGTGCTAGTGTCCAGGGACAGGGAGGGGTAGAGACCCAGTACTTC
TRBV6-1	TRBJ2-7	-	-	CASSPPLGGEQYF	TGTGCCAGCAGCCCCCCTCTGGGTGGTGAGCAGTACTTC
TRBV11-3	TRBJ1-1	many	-	CASSLDRNTEAFF	TGTGCCAGCAGCCTCGACAGGAACACTGAAGCTTTCTTT
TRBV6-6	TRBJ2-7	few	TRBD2	CASSYRRGGSYEQYF	TGTGCCAGCAGTTACCGACGGGGAGGGAGCTACGAGCAGTACTTC
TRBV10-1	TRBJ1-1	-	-	CASSEGGSTEAFF	TGCGCCAGCAGTGAGGGAGGGTCCACTGAAGCTTTCTTT
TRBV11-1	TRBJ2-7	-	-	CASSNRWSYEQYF	TGTGCCAGCAGTAACAGGTGGTCCTACGAGCAGTACTTC
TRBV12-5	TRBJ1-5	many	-	CASVTSPGHSNQPQHF	TGTGCTAGTGTCACCAGCCCGGGGCACAGCAATCAGCCCCAGCATTTT
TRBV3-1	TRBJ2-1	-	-	CASSFRLTVAYNEQFF	TGTGCCAGCAGCTTTCGATTGACCGTTGCCTACAATGAGCAGTTCTTC
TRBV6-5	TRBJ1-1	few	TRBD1	CASGTGNTEAFF	TGTGCCAGCGGGACAGGGAACACTGAAGCTTTCTTT
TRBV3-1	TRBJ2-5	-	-	CASTLRVQETQYF	TGTGCCAGCACTTTGAGGGTCCAAGAGACCCAGTACTTC
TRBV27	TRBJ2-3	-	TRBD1	CASRGTGSYEQYF	TGTGCCAGCAGAGGGACAGGTAGTTACGAGCAGTACTTT
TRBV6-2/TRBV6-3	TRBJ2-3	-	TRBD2	CASSYSLLSLAGLLNTQYF	TGTGCCAGCAGTTACTCGCTCCTCTCACTAGCGGGACTCCTGAATACGCAGTATTTT
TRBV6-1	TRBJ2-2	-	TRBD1	CASGRGTGYTGELFF	TGTGCCAGCGGTAGGGGGACAGGCTACACCGGGGAGCTGTTTTTT
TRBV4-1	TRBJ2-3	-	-	CASSQVRGTDTQYF	TGCGCCAGCAGCCAAGTCCGGGGCACAGATACGCAGTATTTT
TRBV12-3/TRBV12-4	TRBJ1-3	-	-	CASSNNGQLSGNTIYF	TGTGCCAGCAGTAACAACGGACAGCTCTCTGGAAACACCATATATTTT
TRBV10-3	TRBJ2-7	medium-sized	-	CAISASSWPLEQYF	TGTGCCATCAGTGCTTCCAGTTGGCCCCTGGAGCAGTACTTC
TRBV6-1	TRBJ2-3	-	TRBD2	CASSETSGGADTQYF	TGTGCCAGCAGTGAGACTAGCGGGGGGGCAGATACGCAGTATTTT